This record concerns one T cell receptor beta chain sequence. Residents of about two dozen US areas, aged about 18 to 95 years, made up the participants. Original processing notes: How many nucleated cells were present was estimated from reference gene primer amplification. Method: immunoSEQ multiplex PCR; TCRdb's copy keeps in-frame clones and lacks some. From that table come the V and J calls and clone size; the DNA was used to work out D and trimming. This table holds approximately 240,000 clones, around 91% found once. This entry is derived from a study of blood T cell repertoires in COVID-19. About the study: Nucleic acid was either cDNA or gDNA, and it came from T cells, B-cell-depleted T cells, or PBMCs.

This CDR3 has 10 amino acids. V gave up 4 bases and J gave up 14 bases, with 6 bases separating them. The sequence was collected from a woman under 30 in a cohort exposed to, infected with or recovered from COVID-19 (not recorded which). The genes are TRBV12-3 or TRBV12-4 and TRBJ1-6; D unclear. Material: PBMCs or T cells enriched from blood (not recorded which). CDR3 sequence: CASSSSTLHF. The CDR3 nucleotides read TGTGCCAGCAGTTCTTCTACCCTCCACTTT.